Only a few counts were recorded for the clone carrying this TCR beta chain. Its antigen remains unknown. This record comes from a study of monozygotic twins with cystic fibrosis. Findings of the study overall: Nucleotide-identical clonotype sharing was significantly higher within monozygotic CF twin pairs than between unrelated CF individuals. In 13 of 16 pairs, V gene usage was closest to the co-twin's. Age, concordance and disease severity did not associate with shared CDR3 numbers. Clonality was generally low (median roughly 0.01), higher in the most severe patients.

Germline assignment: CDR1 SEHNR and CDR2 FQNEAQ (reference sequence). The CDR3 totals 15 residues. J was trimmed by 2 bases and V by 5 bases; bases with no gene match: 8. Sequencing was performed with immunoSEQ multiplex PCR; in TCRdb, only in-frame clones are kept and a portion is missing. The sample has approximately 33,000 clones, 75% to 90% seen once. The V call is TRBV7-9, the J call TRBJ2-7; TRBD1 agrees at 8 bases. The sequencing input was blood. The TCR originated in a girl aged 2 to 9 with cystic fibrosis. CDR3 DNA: TGTGCCAGCAGCCTACCGAGGACAGGGACCTACGAGCAGTACTTC. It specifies CASSLPRTGTYEQYF.